This is a list of T cell receptor beta chains from one sample in a study of OX40 agonist ivuxolimab in advanced cancers. Libraries were prepared by immunoSEQ multiplex PCR; TCRdb keeps only in-frame clonotypes and omits some of them. The sample carries 45,000 to 60,000 clones, about 89% recorded once. The specimen comprised CD4+ or CD8+ T cells sorted from blood, sampled in a trial of the OX40 agonist ivuxolimab. Source of these receptors: an adult with an advanced solid tumor such as melanoma, head and neck, liver or kidney cancer. Both conserved end residues are part of each CDR3. The D gene is left open where the match is weak. Only some rows state a clone size, as once, few, many or a class for expanded clones.

V gene: TRBV5-1
clone size: .
D gene: TRBD2
J gene: TRBJ2-1
CDR3 DNA: TGCGCCAGCAGACCCTGGAGGACTAGCGGGAGTAATGAGCAGTTCTTC
CDR3 protein: CASRPWRTSGSNEQFF

V gene: TRBV5-1
clone size: .
D gene: .
J gene: TRBJ2-1
CDR3 DNA: TGCGCCAGCAGCAGGTGGCAGGACTCCTACAATGAGCAGTTCTTC
CDR3 protein: CASSRWQDSYNEQFF

V gene: TRBV27
clone size: .
D gene: .
J gene: TRBJ2-3
CDR3 DNA: TGTGCCAGCAGTTTAATCGACGGGAACTTTGGAACAGATACGCAGTATTTT
CDR3 protein: CASSLIDGNFGTDTQYF

V gene: TRBV5-1
clone size: .
D gene: .
J gene: TRBJ2-3
CDR3 DNA: TGCGCCAGCAGCCTCATAACGGGCGGAGATACGCAGTATTTT
CDR3 protein: CASSLITGGDTQYF

V gene: TRBV5-5
clone size: .
D gene: .
J gene: TRBJ2-1
CDR3 DNA: TGTGCCAGCAGCTTTATTCCCACAGGGTCTATGCAGTTCTTC
CDR3 protein: CASSFIPTGSMQFF

V gene: TRBV5-1
clone size: few
D gene: TRBD1
J gene: TRBJ2-7
CDR3 DNA: TGCGCCAGCAGCTGGGGGACAGGAGCCGAGCAGTACTTC
CDR3 protein: CASSWGTGAEQYF

V gene: TRBV10-3
clone size: .
D gene: TRBD2
J gene: TRBJ2-3
CDR3 DNA: TGTGCCTCCTCCGGGACTAGCGGGGGCACAGATACGCAGTATTTT
CDR3 protein: CASSGTSGGTDTQYF

V gene: TRBV6-6
clone size: .
D gene: .
J gene: TRBJ2-3
CDR3 DNA: TGTGCCAGCAGGGGACCCTCTCAGGTCCCAGATACGCAGTATTTT
CDR3 protein: CASRGPSQVPDTQYF

V gene: TRBV2
clone size: .
D gene: .
J gene: TRBJ1-4
CDR3 DNA: TGTGCCAGCTCCGAGGATGATGAAAAACTGTTTTTT
CDR3 protein: CASSEDDEKLFF

V gene: TRBV29-1
clone size: .
D gene: TRBD1
J gene: TRBJ2-3
CDR3 DNA: TGCAGCGTCAAGCGGACAGGGGTAACAGATACGCAGTATTTT
CDR3 protein: CSVKRTGVTDTQYF

V gene: TRBV19
clone size: .
D gene: TRBD1
J gene: TRBJ2-3
CDR3 DNA: TGTGCCAGTAGCCCCAACATGGACAGGGCAGCAGATACGCAGTATTTT
CDR3 protein: CASSPNMDRAADTQYF

V gene: TRBV10-3
clone size: .
D gene: .
J gene: TRBJ2-1
CDR3 DNA: TGTGCCATCAGTGCCACCCTAGTAAGAGGGGGAAATGAGCAGTTCTTC
CDR3 protein: CAISATLVRGGNEQFF

V gene: TRBV6-1
clone size: .
D gene: TRBD2
J gene: TRBJ2-7
CDR3 DNA: TGTGCCAGCAGGCTTAGCGGGCGTTCCTACGAGCAGTACTTC
CDR3 protein: CASRLSGRSYEQYF

V gene: TRBV12-1
clone size: .
D gene: .
J gene: TRBJ1-3
CDR3 DNA: TGTGCCAGCAGCTTTGTTAGGGGTGGAAACACCATATATTTT
CDR3 protein: CASSFVRGGNTIYF

V gene: TRBV6-6
clone size: .
D gene: .
J gene: TRBJ1-5
CDR3 DNA: TGTGCCAGCATTCCCGCGGTAGATAGCAATCAGCCCCAGCATTTT
CDR3 protein: CASIPAVDSNQPQHF

V gene: TRBV5-1
clone size: .
D gene: .
J gene: TRBJ1-1
CDR3 DNA: TGCGCCAGCAGCTTGCCACTCCGGAACACTGAAGCTTTCTTT
CDR3 protein: CASSLPLRNTEAFF

V gene: TRBV5-6
clone size: once
D gene: .
J gene: TRBJ1-4
CDR3 DNA: TGTGCCAGCAGCTTGCGATCTCCGGGTGGGGAAAAACTGTTTTTT
CDR3 protein: CASSLRSPGGEKLFF

V gene: TRBV11-3
clone size: .
D gene: .
J gene: TRBJ1-1
CDR3 DNA: TGTGCCAGCAGCCTCAGGGAATTAGTCACTGAAGCTTTCTTT
CDR3 protein: CASSLRELVTEAFF

V gene: TRBV29-1
clone size: .
D gene: TRBD1
J gene: TRBJ2-5
CDR3 DNA: TGCAGCGTTGGGACAGGATCACAAGAGACCCAGTACTTC
CDR3 protein: CSVGTGSQETQYF

V gene: TRBV6-1
clone size: .
D gene: TRBD1
J gene: TRBJ1-5
CDR3 DNA: TGTGCCAGCAGGACGACAGGGGACAGCCAGCCCCAGCATTTT
CDR3 protein: CASRTTGDSQPQHF

V gene: TRBV19
clone size: .
D gene: .
J gene: TRBJ1-3
CDR3 DNA: TGTGCCAGCAGCCTGAGAGACTCTGGAAACACCATATATTTT
CDR3 protein: CASSLRDSGNTIYF

V gene: TRBV9
clone size: once
D gene: .
J gene: TRBJ2-7
CDR3 DNA: TGTGCCAGCAGCGTAGCTAATGGGCACGCCTACGAGCAGTACTTC
CDR3 protein: CASSVANGHAYEQYF

V gene: TRBV7-9
clone size: .
D gene: TRBD2
J gene: TRBJ2-1
CDR3 DNA: TGTGCCAGCAGCACCCTTTGGGCGCGGGGGATTGGCAATGAGCAGTTCTTC
CDR3 protein: CASSTLWARGIGNEQFF

V gene: TRBV9
clone size: once
D gene: TRBD2
J gene: TRBJ2-3
CDR3 DNA: TGTGCCAGCAGCGTAGATTGGCGGGAGAGAACAGATACGCAGTATTTT
CDR3 protein: CASSVDWRERTDTQYF

V gene: TRBV2
clone size: .
D gene: TRBD2
J gene: TRBJ2-2
CDR3 DNA: TGTGCCAGCAGTGGTCCAGCGGGAGCCGGGGAGCTGTTTTTT
CDR3 protein: CASSGPAGAGELFF

V gene: TRBV15
clone size: .
D gene: .
J gene: TRBJ2-7
CDR3 DNA: TGTGCCACCAGCAGAGATGGGACAACGACGAAGCAGTACTTC
CDR3 protein: CATSRDGTTTKQYF

V gene: TRBV11-2
clone size: .
D gene: .
J gene: TRBJ2-7
CDR3 DNA: TGTGCCAGCAGCCCTGTGGCAGGGGCCATCTTATACGAGCAGTACTTC
CDR3 protein: CASSPVAGAILYEQYF

V gene: TRBV5-1
clone size: .
D gene: .
J gene: TRBJ1-2
CDR3 DNA: TGCGCCAGCAGCTTGTACGGTTTAGAGAATGGCTACACCTTC
CDR3 protein: CASSLYGLENGYTF

V gene: TRBV7-3
clone size: once
D gene: TRBD2
J gene: TRBJ2-1
CDR3 DNA: TGTGCCAGCAGCCGGGGACTAGCGGGATACAATGAGCAGTTCTTC
CDR3 protein: CASSRGLAGYNEQFF

V gene: TRBV5-1
clone size: .
D gene: .
J gene: TRBJ2-7
CDR3 DNA: TGCGCCAGCAGCGCGGACGGGACCTACGAGCAGTACTTC
CDR3 protein: CASSADGTYEQYF